The TCR beta chain under discussion was sequenced for a study of cytomegalovirus exposure and HLA in healthy donors. Germline V gives CDR1 ENHRY, CDR2 SYGVKD. The CDR3 contains 17 residues. V was clipped by 0 bases and J by 6 bases; unmatched bases: 10. The PCR was carried out with 60 Vbeta primers and 13 Jbeta primers. Sequenced by immunoSEQ multiplex PCR; TCRdb stores in-frame clones only, minus some. The sample lists approximately 89,000 clones, 60% to 80% seen once, with less than 1.5% in the top ten. The sample comprised PBMCs. The TCR was taken from a female donor in good health and CMV-seronegative. The chain joins TRBV10-3 to TRBJ2-2; the match to TRBD1 covers 7 bases. DNA of the CDR3: TGTGCCATCAGTGAGTCGAAGGGGGCAAACCTGCCCGGGGAGCTGTTTTTT. Its translation is CAISESKGANLPGELFF.